This T cell receptor beta chain was sequenced in a study of response to subunit inactivated influenza vaccine. The V and J ends lost 3 bases and 0 bases, in that order; junction bases with no gene match: 1. Germline CDR1 KGHDR, CDR2 SFDVKD. The CDR3 is 14 amino acids. This clonotype was observed once. Its target is not known. Regarding the study as a whole: With each seasonal influenza vaccination, the authors suggested, few new T cells are recruited.

One entry per CDR3 protein results from TCRdb running MiXCR on the RT-PCR reads. Among 400,000 to 550,000 distinct CDR3 sequences listed, 25% were seen once. This sequence joins TRBV24-1 and TRBJ2-7; TRBD1 agrees at 7 bases. This TCR derives from a man aged 45-65 years who received an inactivated influenza vaccine. Sequences were derived from CD4+ T cells sorted from PBMCs, sampled roughly 5 days after vaccination. CDR3 loop: CATSDNRGSYEQYF. In DNA, the CDR3 is TGTGCCACCAGTGATAACAGGGGCTCCTACGAGCAGTACTTC.